This T cell receptor beta chain was captured in a study of spatial heterogeneity in lung cancer. On the study more broadly: Follow-up PBMC samples were sequenced when available, at a median of about two years after resection.

The time point is: blood at routine non-recurrence follow-up after resection. TCR cDNA molecules each had a unique molecular identifier. MiXCR, applied by TCRdb to the 5' RACE reads, yields one record per CDR3 protein. Found here are over 95,000 distinct CDR3 sequences, about a tenth of them singletons; the top ten hold roughly a quarter. V dropped 1 base and J dropped 4 bases, with 10 bases sitting between them. This CDR3 has 14 amino acids. The germline gives CDR1 KGHSH, CDR2 LQKENI. Study-wide results and caveats: Among blood samples, ubiquitous expanded tumor TCRs appeared more at resection than at follow-up.

A word on this clonotype: The antigen is unknown.

The sequenced sample was PBMCs, obtained at follow-up. The chain couples TRBV18 to TRBJ1-2; D is possibly TRBD1 (6 bases). The receptor comes from a female donor with early-stage non-small cell lung cancer. The CDR3 protein is CASSPRQDSYGYTF. The CDR3 DNA reads TGTGCCAGCTCACCACGGCAGGACAGCTATGGCTACACCTTC.